The next 10 T cell receptor beta chains were all read from a single sample in a study of blood T cells in healthy people across ages. Next came a second PCR, run for roughly 6 to 11 cycles, which used a sample-barcoded 5' primer along with a J-beta primer mix. TCRdb redid the calling of the 5' RACE reads with MiXCR, one entry per CDR3 protein. Altogether 1.5 million to 2 million distinct CDR3 sequences are present, about 35% being singletons, with the ten largest covering approximately 10%. The sample comprised blood. These TCRs come from a woman aged 30 to 39 in good health.

The V call is TRBV6-5, the J call TRBJ2-7, with D unclear. This CDR3 contains 12 residues. Germline V gene sequence: CDR1 MNHEY, CDR2 SVGAGI. Deletions cut 7 bases from V and 5 bases from J, with 12 bases between. CDR3 sequence (DNA): TGTGCCAGCAAAAACCTTGGCGACGAGCAGTACTTC. It yields the protein CASKNLGDEQYF.

The table lists this clonotype with a few counts. The chain links TRBV27 to TRBJ2-1; D not resolved. Germline CDR1 MNHEY, CDR2 SMNVEV (reference sequence). Between the trimmed V and J ends, which lost 6 bases and 5 bases, there was a span of 20 bases. The CDR3 is made up of 16 amino acids. The CDR3 sequence is CASRKDPTRTNNEQFF. CDR3 bases: TGTGCCAGCAGAAAAGACCCGACAAGAACCAACAATGAGCAGTTCTTC.

The rearrangement uses TRBV29-1 and TRBJ2-2; D is ambiguous. The germline gives CDR1 SQVTM, CDR2 ANQGSEA. The V end was cut by 3 bases, the J end by 2 bases, with 7 bases between. The CDR3 has 13 residues. The CDR3: CSVDGQNTGELFF. DNA for the CDR3: TGCAGCGTTGACGGTCAAAACACCGGGGAGCTGTTTTTT.

The V call is TRBV5-5, the J call TRBJ2-1; 12 bases agree with TRBD2. CDR1 is SGHKS and CDR2 is YYEKEE in the germline V gene (reference sequence). CDR3 length equals 19 residues. V lost 3 bases to trimming and J lost 6 bases; unmatched junction nucleotides: 16. In nucleotides, the CDR3 is TGTGCCAGCAGCTCACGCCGCTCTAGCGGGGGGGCCGGGAGCAATGAGCAGTTCTTC. Protein product: CASSSRRSSGGAGSNEQFF.

This clonotype was observed a few times. The V gene is TRBV4-2, the J gene TRBJ2-7; 7 bases match TRBD2. Germline-derived CDR1 and CDR2 are LGHNA and YNFKEQ. CDR3 length: 16 residues. The junction had 7 bases not matched to a gene; V was cut back by 0 bases and J by 2 bases. Here the CDR3 reads CASSQEAGQITYEQYF. The CDR3 nucleotides are TGTGCCAGCAGCCAAGAAGCGGGGCAAATTACCTACGAGCAGTACTTC.

This chain connects TRBV3-1 to TRBJ1-1, with 7 nucleotides matching TRBD1. The J segment lost 1 base and the V segment lost 7 bases, leaving 6 bases of the junction unmatched. CDR1 is LGHDT, CDR2 YNNKEL, per germline (reference sequence). The CDR3 has 14 residues. The CDR3 nucleotides are TGTGCCAGCACCGTTGGGGACAGGAACACTGAAGCTTTCTTT. It encodes CASTVGDRNTEAFF.

The sample holds a few counts of this clonotype. The junction departs from the called germline gene at one end, perhaps through a read error. This chain links TRBV28 with TRBJ2-7; possibly TRBD1 for D (5 bases). Per germline, CDR1 MDHEN and CDR2 SYDVKM. The CDR3 is 12 amino acids. The CDR3 DNA is TGTGCCAGCGCAGGGCCCTCCAACGAGCAGTACTTC. This sequence encodes CASAGPSNEQYF.

This clonotype was observed a handful of times. This chain links TRBV6-5 with TRBJ1-1; 12 nucleotides line up with TRBD1. CDR1 is MNHEY and CDR2 is SVGAGI in the germline V gene. J lost 5 bases, V lost 4 bases, and 5 bases had no gene match. The CDR3 has 15 residues. DNA of the CDR3: TGTGCCAGCAGTTGGGGACAGGGGGCGAGAACTGAAGCTTTCTTT. This sequence encodes CASSWGQGARTEAFF.

This clonotype has just a few counts. The chain joins TRBV29-1 to TRBJ1-1, with a tentative D call TRBD1 (5 bases). The CDR3 has 13 residues. The germline V gene encodes CDR1 SQVTM and CDR2 ANQGSEA. V was cut by 4 bases and J by 4 bases, with 13 bases left in between. The CDR3: CSVAGGLGTEAFF. In DNA, the CDR3 is TGCAGCGTTGCGGGGGGTTTGGGCACTGAAGCTTTCTTT.

In its sample, this clonotype was seen a few times. The genes are TRBV5-1 and TRBJ2-1, with D maybe TRBD1 (5 bases). Germline CDR1 SGHRS, CDR2 YFSETQ. The CDR3 runs 15 residues. V lost 4 bases to trimming and J lost 1 base, with 12 bases between them. CDR3 DNA: TGCGCCAGCAGCGAACAGGTCACTTCCTACAATGAGCAGTTCTTC. Its translation: CASSEQVTSYNEQFF.